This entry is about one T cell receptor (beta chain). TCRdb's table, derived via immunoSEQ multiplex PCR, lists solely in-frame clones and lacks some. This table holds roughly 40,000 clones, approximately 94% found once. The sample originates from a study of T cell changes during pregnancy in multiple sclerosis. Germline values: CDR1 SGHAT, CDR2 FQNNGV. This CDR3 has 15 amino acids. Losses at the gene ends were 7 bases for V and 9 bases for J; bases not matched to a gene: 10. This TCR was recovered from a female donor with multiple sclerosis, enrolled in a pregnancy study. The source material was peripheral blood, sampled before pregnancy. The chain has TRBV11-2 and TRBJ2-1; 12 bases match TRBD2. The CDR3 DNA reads TGTGCCAGCACCCCGGATGCTAGCGGGAGGGCTGAGCAGTTCTTC. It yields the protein CASTPDASGRAEQFF.